The 7 T cell receptor beta chains below were found in one sample sequenced in a study of graft-versus-host responses after intestinal transplantation. These TCRs are of unknown antigen specificity. The method was immunoSEQ multiplex PCR; TCRdb's version includes in-frame clones alone and lacks a portion of them. The sample holds tens of thousands of clones, roughly 93% seen once. Sequenced material: unstimulated CD4+ T cells sorted from spleen or lymph node cells, taken before transplant. These TCRs come from a human donor who was the organ donor for an intestinal transplant.

The chain links TRBV19 to TRBJ2-5; D not certain. Trimming cost V 5 bases and J 4 bases, with 11 bases left between them. Germline CDR1 LNHDA, CDR2 SQIVND (reference sequence). This CDR3 is 13 amino acids long. The CDR3 here is CASSALGLETQYF. The CDR3 nucleotides are TGTGCCAGTAGTGCGCTAGGATTAGAGACCCAGTACTTC.

The chain has TRBV5-1 and TRBJ2-1, with D possibly TRBD2 on 5 matching bases. V lost 4 bases to trimming and J lost 5 bases, with 16 bases between them. Looked up from germline, CDR1 is SGHRS and CDR2 is YFSETQ. The CDR3 contains 15 residues. The CDR3 here is CASSLGVDPNNEQFF. The CDR3 nucleotides read TGCGCCAGCAGCCTCGGGGTGGATCCGAACAATGAGCAGTTCTTC.

The genes are TRBV28 and TRBJ2-4; 12 bases line up with TRBD2. The CDR3 totals 18 residues. Germline V gives CDR1 MDHEN, CDR2 SYDVKM. V lost 6 bases to trimming and J lost 3 bases; unmatched junction nucleotides: 12. The CDR3 DNA sequence: TGTGCCAGCAGCTACCGACTAGCGGGGGAGGTGGGCAAAAACATTCAGTACTTC. It yields the protein CASSYRLAGEVGKNIQYF.

This sequence joins TRBV18 and TRBJ2-5; 7 bases agree with TRBD1. The CDR3 has 15 residues. Germline-derived CDR1 and CDR2 are KGHSH and LQKENI. J was trimmed by 5 bases and V by 2 bases; bases with no gene match: 8. CDR3 sequence reads: CASSPYQGGAETQYF. The CDR3 DNA reads TGTGCCAGCTCACCATATCAAGGGGGCGCCGAGACCCAGTACTTC.

This chain joins TRBV9 and TRBJ1-1, with D tentatively TRBD1 (6 bases). Between the trimmed V and J ends, which lost 1 base and 0 bases, there was a span of 7 bases. Germline lookup yields CDR1 SGDLS and CDR2 YYNGEE. CDR3 length: 14 residues. The CDR3 DNA is TGTGCCAGCAGCGTACAGGGGATGAACACTGAAGCTTTCTTT. Translating it yields CASSVQGMNTEAFF.

CDR3 nucleotide sequence: TGTGCCAGCAGTTACAGCGGCCTTCGGGGCTACACCTTC. Amino acids: CASSYSGLRGYTF. This chain connects TRBV6-6 to TRBJ1-2; D unresolved. CDR1 is MNHNY and CDR2 is SVGAGI in the germline V gene (reference sequence). Trimming pared 2 bases from V and 8 bases from J, leaving 12 bases between. The length of the CDR3 is 13 residues.

The chain combines TRBV19 with TRBJ2-7; 10 nucleotides line up with TRBD1. Germline lookup yields CDR1 LNHDA and CDR2 SQIVND (reference sequence). The CDR3 is made up of 14 amino acids. V dropped 8 bases and J dropped 0; count of bases not matched to a gene: 4. The CDR3 spells CASPRTGGSYEQYF. The CDR3, as DNA: TGTGCCAGTCCAAGGACAGGGGGCTCCTACGAGCAGTACTTC.